This T cell receptor beta chain originates from a study of blood T cell repertoires in COVID-19. About the research overall: Spain, Italy and the United States supplied samples that represented acute and convalescent COVID-19. PBMCs, B-cell-depleted T cells, or T cells provided the cDNA or gDNA that made up the material.

V lost 0 bases and J 1 base, leaving 7 bases between the germline ends. Germline V CDR1 and CDR2: SGHNT, YYREEE (reference sequence). The CDR3 covers 14 residues. In the original analysis: For nucleated cells, counts were estimated from reference gene primer amplification. The repertoire was sequenced with immunoSEQ multiplex PCR; TCRdb's copy has only in-frame clones and lacks some. The V and J calls and clone size come from that table; D and trimming were worked out from the DNA. The table has about 160,000 clones, under 85% seen once. V and J are TRBV5-4 and TRBJ1-1, with a weak D call TRBD1 (5 bases). Sequences were obtained from peripheral blood. The clonotype originates from a man in his 70s who had recovered from COVID-19. The CDR3 bases are TGTGCCAGCAGCTTGGACAGGTCGAACACTGAAGCTTTCTTT. Translating it yields CASSLDRSNTEAFF. The entire variable domain, with the rest obtained from reference TRBV5-4 and TRBJ1-1, is as follows: ETGVTQSPTHLIKTRGQQVTLRCSSQSGHNTVSWYQQALGQGPQFIFQYYREEENGRGNFPPRFSGLQFPNYSSELNVNALELDDSALYLCASSLDRSNTEAFFGQGTRLTVV.